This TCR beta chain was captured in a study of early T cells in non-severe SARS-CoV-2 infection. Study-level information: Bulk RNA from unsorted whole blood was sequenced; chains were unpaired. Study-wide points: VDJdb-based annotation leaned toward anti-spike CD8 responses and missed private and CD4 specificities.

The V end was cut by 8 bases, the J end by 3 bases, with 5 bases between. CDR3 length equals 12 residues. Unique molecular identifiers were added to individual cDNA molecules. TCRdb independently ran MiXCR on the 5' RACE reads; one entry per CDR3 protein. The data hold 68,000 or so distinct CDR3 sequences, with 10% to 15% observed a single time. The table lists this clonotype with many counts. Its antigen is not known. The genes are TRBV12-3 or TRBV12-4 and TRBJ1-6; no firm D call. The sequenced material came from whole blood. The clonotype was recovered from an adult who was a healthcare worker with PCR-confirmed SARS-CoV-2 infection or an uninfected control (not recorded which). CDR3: CASQNYNSPLHF. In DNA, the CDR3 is TGTGCCAGCCAGAACTATAATTCACCCCTCCACTTT.